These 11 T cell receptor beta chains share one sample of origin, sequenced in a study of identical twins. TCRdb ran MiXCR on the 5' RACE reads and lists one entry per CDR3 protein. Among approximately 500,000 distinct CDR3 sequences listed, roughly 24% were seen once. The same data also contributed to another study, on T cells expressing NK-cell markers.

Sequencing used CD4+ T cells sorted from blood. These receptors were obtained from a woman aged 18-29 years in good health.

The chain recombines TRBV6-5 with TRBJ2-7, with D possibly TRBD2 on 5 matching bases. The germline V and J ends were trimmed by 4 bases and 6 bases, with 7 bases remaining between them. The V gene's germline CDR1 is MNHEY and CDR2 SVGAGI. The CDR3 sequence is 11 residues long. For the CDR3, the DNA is TGTGCCAGCAGTTCCGGGGTCGAGCAGTACTTC. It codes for CASSSGVEQYF.

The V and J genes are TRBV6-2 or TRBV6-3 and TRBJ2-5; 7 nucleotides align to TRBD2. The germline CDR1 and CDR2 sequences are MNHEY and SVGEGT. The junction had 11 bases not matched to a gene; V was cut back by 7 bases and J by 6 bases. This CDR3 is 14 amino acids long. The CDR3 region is CASMGGSRIKTQYF. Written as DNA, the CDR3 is TGTGCCAGCATGGGCGGGAGTCGGATAAAGACCCAGTACTTC.

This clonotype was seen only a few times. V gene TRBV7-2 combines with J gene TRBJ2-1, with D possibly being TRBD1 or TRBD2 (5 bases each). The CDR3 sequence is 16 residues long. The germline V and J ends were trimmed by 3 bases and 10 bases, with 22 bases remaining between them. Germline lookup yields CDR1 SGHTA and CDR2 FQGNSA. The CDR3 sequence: CASSFRVGTGRVEQFF. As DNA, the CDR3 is TGTGCCAGCAGCTTTCGAGTCGGGACGGGACGCGTAGAGCAGTTCTTC.

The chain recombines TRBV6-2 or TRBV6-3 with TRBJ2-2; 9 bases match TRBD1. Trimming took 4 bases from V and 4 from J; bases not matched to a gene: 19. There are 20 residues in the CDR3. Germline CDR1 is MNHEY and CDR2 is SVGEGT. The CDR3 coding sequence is TGTGCCAGCAGTTCCGTTAAGCCGGGACAGGGCCCAATTACCACCGGGGAGCTGTTTTTT. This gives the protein CASSSVKPGQGPITTGELFF.

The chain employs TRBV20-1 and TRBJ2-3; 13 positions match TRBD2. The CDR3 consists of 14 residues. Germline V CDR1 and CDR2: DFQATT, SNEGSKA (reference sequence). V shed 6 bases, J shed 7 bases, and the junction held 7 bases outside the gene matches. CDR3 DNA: TGCAGTGCGCCACTAGCGGGGGGGCCGAATACGCAGTATTTT. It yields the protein CSAPLAGGPNTQYF.

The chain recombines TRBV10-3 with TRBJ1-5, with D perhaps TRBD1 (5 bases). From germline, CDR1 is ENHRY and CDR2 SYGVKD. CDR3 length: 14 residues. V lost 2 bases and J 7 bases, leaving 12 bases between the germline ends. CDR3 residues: CAISEAGGVQPQHF. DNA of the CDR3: TGTGCCATCAGTGAGGCCGGGGGGGTGCAGCCCCAGCATTTT.

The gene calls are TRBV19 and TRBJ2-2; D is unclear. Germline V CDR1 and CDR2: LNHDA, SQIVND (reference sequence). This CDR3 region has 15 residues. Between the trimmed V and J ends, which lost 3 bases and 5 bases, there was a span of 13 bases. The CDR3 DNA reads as TGTGCCAGTAGTATGGGCGATAGGAGAACCGGGGAGCTGTTTTTT. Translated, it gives CASSMGDRRTGELFF.

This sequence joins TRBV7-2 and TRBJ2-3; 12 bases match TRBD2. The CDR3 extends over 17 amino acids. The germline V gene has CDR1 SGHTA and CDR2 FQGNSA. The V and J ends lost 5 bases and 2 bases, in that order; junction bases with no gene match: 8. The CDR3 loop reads CASSPRLAGDPTDTQYF. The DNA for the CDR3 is TGTGCCAGCAGCCCTAGACTAGCGGGAGACCCCACAGATACGCAGTATTTT.

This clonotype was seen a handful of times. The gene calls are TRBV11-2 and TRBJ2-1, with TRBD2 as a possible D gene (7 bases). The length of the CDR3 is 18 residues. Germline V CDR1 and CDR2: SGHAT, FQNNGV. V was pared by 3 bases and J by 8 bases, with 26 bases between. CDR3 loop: CASSFKAFSEGGPYEQFF. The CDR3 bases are TGTGCCAGCAGCTTCAAAGCCTTTTCCGAGGGGGGGCCTTATGAGCAGTTCTTC.

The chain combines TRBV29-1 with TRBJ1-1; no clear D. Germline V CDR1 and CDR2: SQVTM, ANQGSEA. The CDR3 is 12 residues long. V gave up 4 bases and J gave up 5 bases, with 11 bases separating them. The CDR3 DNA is TGCAGCGTTGTTTCGGCGTGGACTGAAGCTTTCTTT. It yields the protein CSVVSAWTEAFF. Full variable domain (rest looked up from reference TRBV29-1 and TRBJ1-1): SAVISQKPSRDICQRGTSLTIQCQVDSQVTMMFWYRQQPGQSLTLIATANQGSEATYESGFVIDKFPISRPNLTFSTLTVSNMSPEDSSIYLCSVVSAWTEAFFGQGTRLTVV.

CDR3 in DNA: TGTGCCATCAGTGACTCCTCCGGGACAGAGCAGTTCTTC. Its translation is CAISDSSGTEQFF. The chain has TRBV10-3 and TRBJ2-1; perhaps TRBD1 as D (6 bases). V lost 3 bases, J lost 10 bases, and 13 bases lay in between. CDR3 size: 13 residues. In germline, CDR1 is ENHRY, CDR2 SYGVKD.